The clone carrying this T cell receptor (beta chain) was seen only once. Its target is unknown. Libraries were prepared by immunoSEQ multiplex PCR; TCRdb keeps only in-frame clonotypes and omits some of them. The data show around 150,000 clones, around 87% seen once. This sample was included in a study of T cell responses to AZD1222 COVID-19 vaccine. Study-wide points: Repertoires were obtained solely post-peak T cell response.

The sequences come from peripheral blood, collected 28 days after the second AZD1222 dose. The receptor was derived from an adult who received the AZD1222 COVID-19 vaccine.

The CDR3 region has the DNA TGTGCCAGCAGTCGGGGGACAGGGGAGACTGAAGCTTTCTTT. This gives the protein CASSRGTGETEAFF. The chain carries TRBV6-6 and TRBJ1-1, with 10 bases aligning to TRBD1. The V segment lost 5 bases and the J segment 5 bases; nucleotides outside the gene matches: 5. The CDR3 loop spans 14 amino acids. Germline lookup yields CDR1 MNHNY and CDR2 SVGAGI (reference sequence).